Below, 18 T cell receptor beta chains from the same sample are listed, as sequenced in a study of cytomegalovirus exposure and HLA in healthy donors. Here immunoSEQ multiplex PCR was the method, and the copy in TCRdb shows in-frame clones only, minus some. The table includes over 200,000 clones, about 86% detected once. Sequenced sample: PBMCs. Source of these receptors: a young woman in good health and CMV-seronegative.

The gene calls are TRBV2 and TRBJ1-5; no reliable D call. Germline assignment: CDR1 SNHLY and CDR2 FYNNEI. This CDR3 spans 12 amino acids. The V and J ends lost 6 bases and 4 bases respectively, with 7 bases between them. The CDR3 DNA reads as TGTGCCAGCAGGCACAGAAATCAGCCCCAGCATTTT. It encodes CASRHRNQPQHF.

The gene calls are TRBV5-6 and TRBJ1-4; 7 positions match TRBD1. CDR3 size: 16 residues. Germline V lookup: CDR1 SGHDT, CDR2 YYEEEE. V gave up 7 bases and J gave up 2 bases; unmatched junction bases: 11. The DNA of the CDR3 is TGTGCCAGCTCACTTGGGACAGAGAGGACTAATGAAAAACTGTTTTTT. Encoded protein: CASSLGTERTNEKLFF.

The chain joins TRBV6-6 to TRBJ2-7, with a tentative D call TRBD2 (6 bases). Germline V gives CDR1 MNHNY, CDR2 SVGAGI (reference sequence). The CDR3 loop spans 15 amino acids. V was cut by 6 bases and J by 0 bases, with 15 bases left in between. The CDR3 region is CASSPSRDFSYEQYF. CDR3 in DNA: TGTGCCAGCAGCCCTTCCCGGGACTTCTCCTACGAGCAGTACTTC.

This chain joins TRBV11-2 and TRBJ2-7; TRBD1 matches 8 bases. The CDR3 length is 14 residues. Germline V gene sequence: CDR1 SGHAT, CDR2 FQNNGV. V gave up 5 bases and J gave up 3 bases; unmatched junction bases: 6. The chain's CDR3 is CASSKTGQGYEQYF. CDR3 coding DNA: TGTGCCAGCAGCAAAACCGGACAGGGCTACGAGCAGTACTTC.

Comments on this clone: Within the sample, other DNA sequences also encode this same CDR3. V usage is TRBV6-5 and J usage is TRBJ2-1; the match to TRBD2 covers 9 bases. In germline, CDR1 is MNHEY, CDR2 SVGAGI. CDR3 length: 15 amino acids. V trimming: 6 bases; J trimming: 3 bases; junction bases outside the gene matches: 6. CDR3 nucleotides: TGTGCCAGCAGCACCGGGACTAGCAGCTACAATGAGCAGTTCTTC. Translation: CASSTGTSSYNEQFF.

The chain employs TRBV4-1 and TRBJ2-2, with 12 bases lining up with TRBD1. The CDR3 length is 20 residues. CDR1 and CDR2 from the germline V gene are MGHRA and YSYEKL. After removal of 2 bases from V and 12 bases from J, the junction contained 22 bases not matched to a gene. CDR3 DNA sequence: TGCGCCAGCAGCCAACCGGCCGGGGACAGGGGGCTTATATGGGGGAGTAAGCTGTTTTTT. This encodes CASSQPAGDRGLIWGSKLFF.

Written as DNA, the CDR3 is TGTGCCAGCATTATGAACAGGGAAGCTTTCTTT. Its translation: CASIMNREAFF. The chain recombines TRBV27 with TRBJ1-1, with D possibly being TRBD1 (5 bases). CDR3 length: 11 amino acids. V was shortened by 7 bases and J by 8 bases, with 11 bases between the two germline ends. The germline V gene has CDR1 MNHEY and CDR2 SMNVEV (reference sequence).

The V gene is TRBV18, the J gene TRBJ2-1, with 10 positions matching TRBD2. This CDR3 spans 16 amino acids. CDR1 and CDR2 from the germline V gene are KGHSH and LQKENI. After removal of 6 bases from V and 5 bases from J, the junction contained 10 bases not matched to a gene. CDR3 DNA sequence: TGTGCCAGCTCGCGGGAATTAGCGGGAGGCCACAATGAGCAGTTCTTC. This sequence encodes CASSRELAGGHNEQFF.

The V gene is TRBV4-1, the J gene TRBJ2-2; 7 nucleotides agree with TRBD1. The CDR3 is 16 amino acids. Germline V lookup: CDR1 MGHRA, CDR2 YSYEKL. V lost 4 bases to trimming and J lost 0 bases; unmatched junction nucleotides: 5. The CDR3: CASSPRGFANTGELFF. DNA of the CDR3: TGCGCCAGCAGCCCCAGGGGGTTTGCGAACACCGGGGAGCTGTTTTTT.

The V gene is TRBV23-1, the J gene TRBJ1-1, with D possibly TRBD1 on 5 matching bases. TRBV23-1 is flagged as an ORF with uncertain function. This CDR3 comprises 15 residues. V was trimmed by 1 base and J by 5 bases, leaving 14 bases between them. CDR3 DNA: TGCGCCAGCAGTCAATGCGTGCAGGGAAGGACTGAAGCTTTCTTT. It yields the protein CASSQCVQGRTEAFF.

The chain combines TRBV28 with TRBJ1-4; no firm D call. Germline V CDR1 and CDR2: MDHEN, SYDVKM. The CDR3 runs 16 residues. V was shortened by 3 bases and J by 0 bases, with 11 bases between the two germline ends. CDR3 sequence (DNA): TGTGCCAGCAGTTTCGAGGCAGCTGCAACTAATGAAAAACTGTTTTTT. Translating gives CASSFEAAATNEKLFF.

The chain recombines TRBV27 with TRBJ2-2; the D gene is possibly TRBD1 (5 bases). The CDR3 runs 13 residues. Trimming cost V 3 bases and J 6 bases, with 8 bases left between them. CDR1 and CDR2 from the germline V gene are MNHEY and SMNVEV (reference sequence). The CDR3 protein is CASSFLGAGELFF. The CDR3 nucleotides are TGTGCCAGCAGTTTTTTAGGGGCCGGGGAGCTGTTTTTT.

V and J are TRBV7-6 and TRBJ2-5; 11 bases fit TRBD1. The V gene end was trimmed by 5 bases and the J gene end by 5 bases; junction bases not matched to a gene: 10. The CDR3 sequence is 16 residues long. Per germline, CDR1 SGHVS and CDR2 FNYEAQ. CDR3 region: CASSPLQDRGLETQYF. The CDR3 DNA is TGTGCCAGCAGCCCTCTTCAGGACAGGGGGCTGGAGACCCAGTACTTC.

This clone was seen only a few times. This chain uses TRBV18 with TRBJ1-1, with 7 bases matching TRBD1. The CDR3 length is 14 residues. CDR1 is KGHSH and CDR2 is LQKENI in the germline V gene. The ends lost 6 bases at V and 7 bases at J; junction bases unmatched: 11. The DNA for the CDR3 is TGTGCCAGCTCGCCTACCTTCGGACAGGATGAAGCTTTCTTT. Translation gives CASSPTFGQDEAFF.

J is TRBJ1-2 and V is TRBV5-1, with TRBD1 identical over 8 bases. V lost 6 bases to trimming and J lost 3 bases; unmatched junction nucleotides: 10. This CDR3 has 15 residues. Germline V gene lookup returns CDR1 SGHRS and CDR2 YFSETQ. The CDR3 bases are TGCGCCAGCAAGGGACAGGAAAGCCCCCACTATGGCTACACCTTC. Translation: CASKGQESPHYGYTF.

The J gene is TRBJ2-7, the V gene TRBV6-4; D gene unclear. V lost 5 bases and J 2 bases, leaving 10 bases between the germline ends. The CDR3 is 13 residues long. In germline, CDR1 is MRHNA, CDR2 SNTAGT. The CDR3 here is CASSYRKPYEQYF. The CDR3 region has the DNA TGTGCCAGCAGTTACAGAAAACCCTACGAGCAGTACTTC.

The chain recombines TRBV4-3 with TRBJ2-7, with D tentatively TRBD1 (5 bases). The CDR3 totals 14 residues. V dropped 3 bases and J dropped 7 bases, with 16 bases sitting between them. Per germline, CDR1 LGHNA and CDR2 YSLEER. CDR3 nucleotides: TGCGCCAGCAGCCATGTGGGTGGGGCGCGGGAGCAGTACTTC. It specifies CASSHVGGAREQYF.

This clone was seen more than once but under ten times. V gene TRBV18 combines with J gene TRBJ2-3; possibly TRBD2 for D (5 bases). Trimming took 0 bases from V and 2 from J, leaving 12 bases between them. This CDR3 is built from 16 residues. Germline CDR1 KGHSH, CDR2 LQKENI. CDR3 amino acids: CASSPPGGVHTDTQYF. CDR3 in DNA: TGTGCCAGCTCACCACCCGGAGGAGTACACACAGATACGCAGTATTTT.